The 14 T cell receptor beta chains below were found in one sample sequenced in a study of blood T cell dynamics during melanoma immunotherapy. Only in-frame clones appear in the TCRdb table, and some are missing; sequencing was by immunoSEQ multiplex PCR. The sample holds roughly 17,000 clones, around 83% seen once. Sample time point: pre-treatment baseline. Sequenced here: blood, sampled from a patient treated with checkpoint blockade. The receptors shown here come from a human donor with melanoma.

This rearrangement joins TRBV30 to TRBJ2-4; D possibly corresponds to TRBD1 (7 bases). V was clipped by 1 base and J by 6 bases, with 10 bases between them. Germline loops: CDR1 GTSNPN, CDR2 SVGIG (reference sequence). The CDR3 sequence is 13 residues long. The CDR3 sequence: CAWSGGTVNIQYF. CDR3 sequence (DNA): TGTGCCTGGAGTGGCGGGACAGTAAACATTCAGTACTTC.

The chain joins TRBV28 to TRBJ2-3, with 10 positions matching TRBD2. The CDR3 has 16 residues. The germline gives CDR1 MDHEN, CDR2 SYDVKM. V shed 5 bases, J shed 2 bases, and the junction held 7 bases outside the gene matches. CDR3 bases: TGTGCCAGCAGTATCCCGGGACTAGCGTTCACAGATACGCAGTATTTT. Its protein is CASSIPGLAFTDTQYF.

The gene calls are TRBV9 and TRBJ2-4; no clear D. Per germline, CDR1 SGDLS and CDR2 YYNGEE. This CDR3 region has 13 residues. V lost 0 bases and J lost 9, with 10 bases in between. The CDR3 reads CASSVVWGSIQYF. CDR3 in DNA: TGTGCCAGCAGCGTAGTCTGGGGTAGCATTCAGTACTTC.

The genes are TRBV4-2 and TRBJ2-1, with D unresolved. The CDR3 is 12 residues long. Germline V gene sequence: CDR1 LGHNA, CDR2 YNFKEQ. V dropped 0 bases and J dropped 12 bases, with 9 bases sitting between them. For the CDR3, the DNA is TGTGCCAGCAGCCAAGACCTGGTTCGGCAGTTCTTC. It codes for CASSQDLVRQFF.

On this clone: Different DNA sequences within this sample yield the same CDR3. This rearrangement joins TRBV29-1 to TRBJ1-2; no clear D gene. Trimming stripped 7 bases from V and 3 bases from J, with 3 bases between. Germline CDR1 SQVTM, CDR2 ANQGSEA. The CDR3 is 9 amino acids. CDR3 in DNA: TGCAGCGAAGACTATGGCTACACCTTC. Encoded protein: CSEDYGYTF.

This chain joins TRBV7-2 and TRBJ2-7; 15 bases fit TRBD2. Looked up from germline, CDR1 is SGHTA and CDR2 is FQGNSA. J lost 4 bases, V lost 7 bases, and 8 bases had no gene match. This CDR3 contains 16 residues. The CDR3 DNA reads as TGTGCCAGCAACTCCCCTGGACTAGCGGGAGGGTACGAGCAGTACTTC. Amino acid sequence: CASNSPGLAGGYEQYF.

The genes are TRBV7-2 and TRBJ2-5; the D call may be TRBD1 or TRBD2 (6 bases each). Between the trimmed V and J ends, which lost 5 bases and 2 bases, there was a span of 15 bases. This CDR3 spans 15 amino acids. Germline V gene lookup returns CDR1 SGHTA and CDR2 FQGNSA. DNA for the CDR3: TGTGCCAGCAGCAATTCGGAGGGGGGACAAGAGACCCAGTACTTC. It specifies CASSNSEGGQETQYF.

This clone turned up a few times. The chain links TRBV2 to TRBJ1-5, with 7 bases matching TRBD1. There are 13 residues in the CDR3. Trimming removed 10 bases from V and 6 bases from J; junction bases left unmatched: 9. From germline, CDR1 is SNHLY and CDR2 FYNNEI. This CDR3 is CATRDRVGQPQHF. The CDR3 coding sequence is TGTGCCACCAGAGACAGGGTTGGTCAGCCCCAGCATTTT.

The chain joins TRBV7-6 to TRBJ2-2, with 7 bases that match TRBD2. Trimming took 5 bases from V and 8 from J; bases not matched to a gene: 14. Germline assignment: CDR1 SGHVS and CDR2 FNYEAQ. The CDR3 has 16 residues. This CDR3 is CASSPSSGRATGELFF. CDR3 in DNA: TGTGCCAGCAGCCCTTCATCGGGGAGGGCAACGGGGGAGCTGTTTTTT.

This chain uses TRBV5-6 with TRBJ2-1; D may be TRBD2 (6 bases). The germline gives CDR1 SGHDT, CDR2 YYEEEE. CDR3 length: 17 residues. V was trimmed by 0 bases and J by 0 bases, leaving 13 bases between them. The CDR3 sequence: CASSLASGSSSYNEQFF. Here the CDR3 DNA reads TGTGCCAGCAGCTTGGCCAGCGGGTCTAGCTCCTACAATGAGCAGTTCTTC.

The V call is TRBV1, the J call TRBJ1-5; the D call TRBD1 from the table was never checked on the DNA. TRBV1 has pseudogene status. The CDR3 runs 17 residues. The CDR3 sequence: CTSRKGGTGQGKQPQHF. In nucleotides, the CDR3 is TGCACCAGCAGGAAGGGGGGGACCGGACAGGGCAAACAGCCCCAGCATTTT.

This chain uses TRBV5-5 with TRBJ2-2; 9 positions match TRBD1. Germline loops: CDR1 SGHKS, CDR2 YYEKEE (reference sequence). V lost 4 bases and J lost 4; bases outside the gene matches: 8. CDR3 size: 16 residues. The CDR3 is CASSATGGASTGELFF. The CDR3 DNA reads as TGTGCCAGCAGCGCCACAGGGGGCGCTAGCACCGGGGAGCTGTTTTTT.

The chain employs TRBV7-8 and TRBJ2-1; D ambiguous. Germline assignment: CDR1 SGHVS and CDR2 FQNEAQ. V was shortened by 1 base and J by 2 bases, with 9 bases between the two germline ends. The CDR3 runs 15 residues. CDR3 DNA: TGTGCCAGCAGCTTAGTTAGACCGACCTACAATGAGCAGTTCTTC. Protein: CASSLVRPTYNEQFF. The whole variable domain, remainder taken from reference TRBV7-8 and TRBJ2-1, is GAGVSQSPRYKVAKRGQDVALRCDPISGHVSLFWYQQALGQGPEFLTYFQNEAQLDKSGLPSDRFFAERPEGSVSTLKIQRTQQEDSAVYLCASSLVRPTYNEQFFGPGTRLTVL.

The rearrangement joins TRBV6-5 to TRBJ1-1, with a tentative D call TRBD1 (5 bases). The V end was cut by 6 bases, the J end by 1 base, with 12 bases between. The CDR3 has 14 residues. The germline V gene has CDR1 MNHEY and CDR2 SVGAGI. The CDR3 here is CASREGLGNTEAFF. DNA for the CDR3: TGTGCCAGCAGAGAGGGGCTCGGGAACACTGAAGCTTTCTTT.